Following are 27 T cell receptor beta chains from one sample sequenced in a study of shared clonotypes between healthy human individuals. The table came from immunoSEQ multiplex PCR; TCRdb's copy has only in-frame clones and leaves some out. The sample contains roughly 400,000 clones, approximately 97% of which appear only once. Sample: memory CD8+ T cells sorted from blood. Noted subset: CD45RO+ cells pooled with CCR7-negative TemRA cells. The receptors originated from a young man in good health.

V is TRBV5-8 and J is TRBJ2-7; no reliable D call. Trimming took 4 bases from V and 0 from J, leaving 17 bases between them. CDR3 size: 16 residues. Germline lookup yields CDR1 SGHTS and CDR2 YDEGEE. Here the CDR3 reads CASSPGTGFTSYEQYF. CDR3 in DNA: TGTGCCAGCAGCCCAGGTACGGGTTTCACCTCCTACGAGCAGTACTTC.

The rearrangement uses TRBV30 and TRBJ1-2; TRBD1 matches 8 bases. Germline trimming cut 3 bases from V and 7 bases from J; bases unmatched to any gene: 13. Germline V CDR1 and CDR2: GTSNPN, SVGIG (reference sequence). The CDR3 covers 15 residues. Here the CDR3 DNA reads TGTGCCTGGAGCCGTTCAGGGGGCGCGGATGGTGGCTACACCTTC. Translated, it gives CAWSRSGGADGGYTF. Full variable domain (missing parts from reference TRBV30 and TRBJ1-2): SQTIHQWPATLVQPVGSPLSLECTVEGTSNPNLYWYRQAAGRGLQLLFYSVGIGQISSEVPQNLSASRPQDRQFILSSKKLLLSDSGFYLCAWSRSGGADGGYTFGSGTRLTVV.

This chain's CDR3 is CASKSLPGPLDYEQYF. The CDR3 DNA reads as TGTGCCAGCAAGTCCCTCCCAGGGCCGTTAGATTACGAGCAGTACTTC. This rearrangement joins TRBV11-2 to TRBJ2-7; perhaps TRBD1 as D (5 bases). Per germline, CDR1 SGHAT and CDR2 FQNNGV. V lost 7 bases to trimming and J lost 4 bases, with 23 bases between them. CDR3 length: 16 amino acids.

This rearrangement joins TRBV7-9 to TRBJ1-1; D ambiguous. This CDR3 is built from 11 residues. Germline V lookup: CDR1 SEHNR, CDR2 FQNEAQ (reference sequence). Trimming took 1 base from V and 11 from J, leaving 8 bases between them. CDR3 in amino acids: CASSLGPGAFF. CDR3 bases: TGTGCCAGCAGCTTAGGGCCTGGGGCTTTCTTT.

The chain couples TRBV4-1 to TRBJ2-3; 7 bases map to TRBD1. Trimming removed 3 bases from V and 1 base from J; junction bases left unmatched: 1. CDR3 length: 14 amino acids. The V gene's germline CDR1 is MGHRA and CDR2 YSYEKL. The CDR3 here is CASSHQGGTDTQYF. In DNA form, the CDR3 reads TGCGCCAGCAGCCATCAGGGGGGCACAGATACGCAGTATTTT.

The chain uses TRBV18 and TRBJ1-2, with D possibly TRBD1 on 6 matching bases. CDR3 size: 15 residues. Trimming shortened V by 5 bases and J by 3 bases, and 16 bases separated the two germline ends. Germline V CDR1 and CDR2: KGHSH, LQKENI. This CDR3 is CASSFYAGEDYGYTF. CDR3 sequence (DNA): TGTGCCAGCTCATTTTATGCAGGGGAGGACTATGGCTACACCTTC.

The CDR3 is CASSYSGVWGEKLFF. CDR3 DNA: TGTGCCAGCAGTTACAGTGGGGTATGGGGTGAAAAACTGTTTTTT. The chain uses TRBV6-5 and TRBJ1-4; D is ambiguous. Trimming shortened V by 2 bases and J by 7 bases, and 14 bases separated the two germline ends. This CDR3 region has 15 residues. Germline CDR1 MNHEY, CDR2 SVGAGI.

The V gene is TRBV28, the J gene TRBJ1-5; no clear D. The V end was cut by 1 base, the J end by 2 bases, with 12 bases between. Germline V lookup: CDR1 MDHEN, CDR2 SYDVKM. The CDR3 has 16 residues. Here the CDR3 reads CASSLSRGFGNQPQHF. CDR3 DNA sequence: TGTGCCAGCAGTTTATCCCGTGGTTTTGGCAATCAGCCCCAGCATTTT.

The chain carries TRBV5-6 and TRBJ1-2; TRBD1 might be the D (6 bases). The CDR3 is 14 amino acids. Germline V CDR1 and CDR2: SGHDT, YYEEEE. Trimming removed 4 bases from V and 5 bases from J, with 15 bases in between. DNA of the CDR3: TGTGCCAGCAGCCCCTTGGGGGCAGATTATGGCTACACCTTC. It is translated as CASSPLGADYGYTF.

The genes are TRBV28 and TRBJ2-5, with 11 bases lining up with TRBD2. Germline CDR1 is MDHEN and CDR2 is SYDVKM. CDR3 size: 17 residues. J lost 4 bases, V lost 5 bases, and 12 bases had no gene match. CDR3 sequence: CASSHPPRLAGRETQYF. CDR3 DNA sequence: TGTGCCAGCAGTCATCCCCCTCGACTAGCGGGACGAGAGACCCAGTACTTC.

The chain employs TRBV2 and TRBJ1-5; D not certain. The germline V gene encodes CDR1 SNHLY and CDR2 FYNNEI. The CDR3 length is 14 residues. V lost 6 bases to trimming and J lost 2 bases, with 11 bases between them. The CDR3 DNA follows: TGTGCCAGCAGCCCTACGGTTGGCAATCAGCCCCAGCATTTT. The encoded protein is CASSPTVGNQPQHF. Filled out from reference TRBV2 and TRBJ1-5, the complete variable domain reads EPEVTQTPSHQVTQMGQEVILRCVPISNHLYFYWYRQILGQKVEFLVSFYNNEISEKSEIFDDQFSVERPDGSNFTLKIRSTKLEDSAMYFCASSPTVGNQPQHFGDGTRLSIL.

This clone appeared a single time. The chain links TRBV10-2 to TRBJ2-1; 14 bases match TRBD2. Germline V gene sequence: CDR1 WSHSY, CDR2 SAAADI. The CDR3 extends over 20 amino acids. V dropped 4 bases and J dropped 1; count of bases not matched to a gene: 12. The CDR3 spells CASSGGLAGVSVYSYNEQFF. The DNA of the CDR3 is TGCGCCAGCAGTGGGGGACTAGCGGGAGTCTCGGTCTATTCCTACAATGAGCAGTTCTTC.

The chain uses TRBV5-1 and TRBJ2-7, with D uncertain. Germline lookup yields CDR1 SGHRS and CDR2 YFSETQ. The CDR3 loop spans 14 amino acids. Trimming removed 5 bases from V and 3 bases from J, with 15 bases in between. The CDR3 loop is CASSLPDPFYEQYF. The CDR3 DNA sequence: TGCGCCAGCAGTCTGCCGGACCCCTTCTACGAGCAGTACTTC. Variable domain in full (rest from reference TRBV5-1 and TRBJ2-7): KAGVTQTPRYLIKTRGQQVTLSCSPISGHRSVSWYQQTPGQGLQFLFEYFSETQRNKGNFPGRFSGRQFSNSRSEMNVSTLELGDSALYLCASSLPDPFYEQYFGPGTRLTVT.

The V call is TRBV28, the J call TRBJ1-2; D is unclear. This CDR3 spans 13 amino acids. The V gene's germline CDR1 is MDHEN and CDR2 SYDVKM. Trimming removed 6 bases from V and 3 bases from J, with 11 bases in between. The CDR3 DNA is TGTGCCAGCAGCCGGGGAGGTTACTATGGCTACACCTTC. Amino acids: CASSRGGYYGYTF.

The chain couples TRBV2 to TRBJ2-7; possibly TRBD2 for D (6 bases). Germline values: CDR1 SNHLY, CDR2 FYNNEI. V lost 1 base, J lost 0 bases, and 13 bases lay in between. This CDR3 contains 16 residues. CDR3 protein: CASSEGGRTSSYEQYF. CDR3 sequence (DNA): TGTGCCAGCAGTGAAGGGGGGAGGACCTCCTCCTACGAGCAGTACTTC.

The rearrangement uses TRBV1 and TRBJ2-4; the table calls TRBD2, which could not be checked here. TRBV1 is listed as a pseudogene. CDR3 length equals 14 residues. DNA of the CDR3: TGCACCAGCAGCCAAGGCGGGCACAAAAACATTCAGTACTTC. This codes for CTSSQGGHKNIQYF.

The V gene is TRBV19, the J gene TRBJ1-2; D might be TRBD1 (6 bases). This CDR3 comprises 13 residues. Germline V gene sequence: CDR1 LNHDA, CDR2 SQIVND (reference sequence). V dropped 3 bases and J dropped 11 bases, with 16 bases sitting between them. The CDR3 region has the DNA TGTGCCAGTAGTATTCGACGGACAGCGCAATACACCTTC. Translated: CASSIRRTAQYTF.

This chain joins TRBV7-9 and TRBJ2-4, with 7 bases aligning to TRBD1. CDR3 length: 14 residues. V shed 3 bases, J shed 1 base, and the junction held 0 bases outside the gene matches. Germline lookup yields CDR1 SEHNR and CDR2 FQNEAQ (reference sequence). DNA for the CDR3: TGTGCCAGCAGCTTGACAGGGGCCAAAAACATTCAGTACTTC. It encodes CASSLTGAKNIQYF.

The count of this clone is one. This chain connects TRBV5-1 to TRBJ2-3; 16 bases are a match to TRBD2. The J segment lost 8 bases and the V segment lost 2 bases, leaving 2 bases of the junction unmatched. This CDR3 has 15 residues. Germline CDR1 is SGHRS and CDR2 is YFSETQ. The CDR3 loop reads CASSLGTSGRGTQYF. CDR3 in DNA: TGCGCCAGCAGCTTAGGGACTAGCGGGAGGGGTACGCAGTATTTT.

The chain employs TRBV28 and TRBJ2-4, with 7 bases lining up with TRBD2. CDR3 size: 15 residues. Germline loops: CDR1 MDHEN, CDR2 SYDVKM. Germline trimming cut 4 bases from V and 1 base from J; bases unmatched to any gene: 4. The CDR3 DNA reads as TGTGCCAGCAGTTCCGAGGGAGGGGCCAAAAACATTCAGTACTTC. This translates into CASSSEGGAKNIQYF.

The chain employs TRBV7-2 and TRBJ1-2; D gene uncertain. Germline CDR1 reads SGHTA; CDR2 reads FQGNSA. The germline V and J ends were trimmed by 0 bases and 8 bases, with 13 bases remaining between them. This CDR3 contains 14 residues. This CDR3 is CASSLAGKAAGYTF. The CDR3 coding sequence is TGTGCCAGCAGCTTAGCGGGGAAGGCGGCCGGCTACACCTTC.

This clone was seen a single time. Relative to the germline gene, one junction end is altered; a read error may explain this. The genes are TRBV2 and TRBJ2-2, with 7 bases identical to TRBD1. In germline, CDR1 is SNHLY, CDR2 FYNNEI. There are 14 residues in the CDR3. CDR3 loop: CTSSDKTGSGELFF. Here the CDR3 DNA reads TGTACCAGCAGTGATAAGACAGGGTCCGGGGAGCTGTTTTTT.

The V and J genes are TRBV13 and TRBJ2-7; D is uncertain. The CDR3 sequence is 14 residues long. The germline V gene has CDR1 PRHDT and CDR2 FYEKMQ (reference sequence). The V end lost 5 bases, the J end lost 1 base, and 12 bases lay between the germline ends. CDR3 sequence: CASSPRQNSYEQYF. The CDR3 DNA reads TGTGCCAGCAGCCCTCGACAAAATTCCTACGAGCAGTACTTC.

The V and J genes are TRBV5-1 and TRBJ2-7; TRBD2 agrees at 7 bases. CDR3 length equals 15 residues. V lost 4 bases to trimming and J lost 5 bases; unmatched junction nucleotides: 12. Germline V CDR1 and CDR2: SGHRS, YFSETQ. Here the CDR3 DNA reads TGCGCCAGCAGCGCTACAGGCGGGAGATTAAACGAGCAGTACTTC. Protein sequence: CASSATGGRLNEQYF. The variable domain in full, with the rest retrieved from reference TRBV5-1 and TRBJ2-7, is KAGVTQTPRYLIKTRGQQVTLSCSPISGHRSVSWYQQTPGQGLQFLFEYFSETQRNKGNFPGRFSGRQFSNSRSEMNVSTLELGDSALYLCASSATGGRLNEQYFGPGTRLTVT.

V usage is TRBV7-8 and J usage is TRBJ2-1, with 9 bases identical to TRBD2. This CDR3 comprises 16 residues. V dropped 8 bases and J dropped 4; count of bases not matched to a gene: 12. CDR1 is SGHVS and CDR2 is FQNEAQ in the germline V gene. DNA for the CDR3: TGTGCCAGCGCCACGGGTAGCGGGAGAGGGTACAATGAGCAGTTCTTC. Its protein is CASATGSGRGYNEQFF.

This chain uses TRBV19 with TRBJ1-2; D is perhaps TRBD1 (5 bases). There are 16 residues in the CDR3. V lost 3 bases and J lost 4, with 18 bases in between. Looked up from germline, CDR1 is LNHDA and CDR2 is SQIVND (reference sequence). The CDR3 protein is CASSILGTARTYGYTF. CDR3 nucleotides: TGTGCCAGTAGTATCCTGGGGACCGCCAGAACCTATGGCTACACCTTC.

The chain carries TRBV7-8 and TRBJ1-4, with D tentatively TRBD1 (5 bases). The germline CDR1 and CDR2 sequences are SGHVS and FQNEAQ. The CDR3 runs 12 residues. The ends were cut back, 5 bases at V and 6 bases at J, with 7 bases in the middle. For the CDR3, the DNA is TGTGCCAGCAGCCCCAGGGATGAAAAACTGTTTTTT. This codes for CASSPRDEKLFF.